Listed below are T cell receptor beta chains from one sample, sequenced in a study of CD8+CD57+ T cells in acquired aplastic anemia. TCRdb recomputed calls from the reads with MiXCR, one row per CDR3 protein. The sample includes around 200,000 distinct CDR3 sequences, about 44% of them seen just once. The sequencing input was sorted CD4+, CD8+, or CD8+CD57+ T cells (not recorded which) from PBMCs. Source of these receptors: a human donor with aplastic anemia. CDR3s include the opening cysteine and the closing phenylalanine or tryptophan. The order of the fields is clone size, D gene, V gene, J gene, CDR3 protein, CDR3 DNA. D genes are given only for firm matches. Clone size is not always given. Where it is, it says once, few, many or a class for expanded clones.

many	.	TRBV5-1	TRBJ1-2	CASSLVGDYGYTF	TGCGCCAGCAGCTTGGTTGGGGACTATGGCTACACCTTC
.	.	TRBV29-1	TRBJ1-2	CSVESTPGGGYAF	TGCAGCGTTGAATCAACACCCGGCGGAGGCTACGCCTTT
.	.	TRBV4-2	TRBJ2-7	CASSQDGATGRDEQYF	TGTGCCAGCAGCCAAGATGGGGCTACCGGACGGGACGAGCAGTACTTC
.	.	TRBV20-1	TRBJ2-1	CSARGHGEQFF	TGCAGTGCTAGAGGCCACGGTGAGCAGTTCTTC
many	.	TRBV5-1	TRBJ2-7	CASSALGGTYEQYF	TGCGCCAGCAGCGCATTGGGGGGAACCTACGAGCAGTACTTC
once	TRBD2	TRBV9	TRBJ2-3	CASSASGGATDTQYF	TGTGCCAGCAGCGCTAGCGGGGGGGCAACAGATACGCAGTATTTT
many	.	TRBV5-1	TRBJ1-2	CASSLGSSYGYTF	TGCGCCAGCAGCTTGGGCAGTTCCTATGGCTACACCTTC
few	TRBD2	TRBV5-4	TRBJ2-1	CASSSGLPDYNEQFF	TGTGCCAGCAGCTCGGGACTACCCGACTACAATGAGCAGTTCTTC
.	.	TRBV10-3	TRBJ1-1	CAISEFEVGTEAFF	TGTGCCATCAGTGAGTTCGAGGTGGGCACTGAAGCTTTCTTT
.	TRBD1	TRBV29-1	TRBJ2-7	CSVGQTYEQYF	TGCAGCGTGGGACAGACCTACGAGCAGTACTTC
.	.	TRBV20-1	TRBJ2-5	CSAREGRWGETQYF	TGCAGTGCTAGAGAGGGGCGTTGGGGAGAGACCCAGTACTTC
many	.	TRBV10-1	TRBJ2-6	CASSDPREPGANVLTF	TGCGCCAGCAGTGACCCCCGGGAACCTGGGGCCAACGTCCTGACTTTC
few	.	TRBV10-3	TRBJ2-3	CAISESAARSDTQYF	TGTGCCATCAGTGAGTCCGCCGCTCGGTCGGATACGCAGTATTTT
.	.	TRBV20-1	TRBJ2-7	CSASSQGLSYEQYF	TGCAGTGCTAGTTCCCAGGGGCTCTCCTACGAGCAGTACTTC
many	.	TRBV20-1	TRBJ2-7	CSARILYEQYF	TGCAGTGCTAGAATTCTTTACGAGCAGTACTTC
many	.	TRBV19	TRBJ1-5	CATRRGPSNQPQHF	TGTGCCACACGGAGGGGTCCTAGCAATCAGCCCCAGCATTTT
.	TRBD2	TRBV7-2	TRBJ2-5	CASSLARESLLAEPQETQYF	TGTGCCAGCAGCTTAGCGAGGGAAAGCCTTCTAGCGGAGCCACAAGAGACCCAGTACTTC
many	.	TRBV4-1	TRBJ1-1	CASSRLSGPNTEAFF	TGCGCCAGCAGCAGACTATCGGGGCCGAACACTGAAGCTTTCTTT
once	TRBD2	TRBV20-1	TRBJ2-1	CSANSGSTSYNEQFF	TGCAGTGCTAATAGCGGGAGCACGTCCTACAATGAGCAGTTCTTC
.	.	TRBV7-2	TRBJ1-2	CASSLGSNRIYGYTF	TGTGCCAGCAGCTTAGGATCGAATAGAATATATGGCTACACCTTC
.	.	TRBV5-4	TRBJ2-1	CASSFYGVSYNEQFF	TGTGCCAGCAGCTTTTATGGGGTATCCTACAATGAGCAGTTCTTC
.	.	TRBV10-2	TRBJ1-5	CASSELGDTRNQPQHF	TGCGCCAGCAGTGAGTTAGGGGACACGCGAAATCAGCCCCAGCATTTT
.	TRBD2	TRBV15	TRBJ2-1	CATSRAGGHNEQFF	TGTGCCACCAGCAGAGCGGGAGGGCACAATGAGCAGTTCTTC
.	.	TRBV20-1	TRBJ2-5	CSAPLGPFQETQYF	TGCAGTGCTCCCTTGGGACCGTTCCAAGAGACCCAGTACTTC
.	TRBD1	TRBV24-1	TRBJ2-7	CATSAPDRSYEQYF	TGTGCCACCAGTGCCCCGGACAGGTCCTACGAGCAGTACTTC
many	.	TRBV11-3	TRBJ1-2	CASSFSTGAYGYTF	TGTGCCAGCAGCTTTTCTACAGGTGCCTATGGCTACACCTTC
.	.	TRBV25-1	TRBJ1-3	CASRGTGSSGNTIYF	TGTGCCAGCAGGGGGACGGGGAGCTCTGGAAACACCATATATTTT
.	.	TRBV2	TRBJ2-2	CASSLGTANTGELFF	TGTGCCAGCAGCCTAGGTACAGCCAACACCGGGGAGCTGTTTTTT
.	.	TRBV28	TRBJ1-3	CASRTFSSGNTIYF	TGTGCCAGCAGGACTTTTAGCTCTGGAAACACCATATATTTT
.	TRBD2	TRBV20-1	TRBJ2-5	CSARDPAGRETQYF	TGCAGTGCTAGAGATCCAGCGGGACGGGAGACCCAGTACTTC
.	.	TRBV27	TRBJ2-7	CASSSPGRSYEQYF	TGTGCCAGCAGTTCTCCAGGACGGTCCTACGAGCAGTACTTC
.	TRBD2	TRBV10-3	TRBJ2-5	CASSYGTSGRLETQYF	TGTGCCAGCAGTTACGGGACTAGCGGGAGGTTAGAGACCCAGTACTTC
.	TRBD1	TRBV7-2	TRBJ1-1	CASSEGTANTEAFF	TGTGCCAGCAGCGAAGGGACAGCGAACACTGAAGCTTTCTTT
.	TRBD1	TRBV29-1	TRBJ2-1	CSVRDRGWDNEQFF	TGCAGCGTGCGGGACAGGGGTTGGGACAATGAGCAGTTCTTC
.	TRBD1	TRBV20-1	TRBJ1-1	CSAKGQGSNTEAFF	TGCAGTGCGAAGGGACAGGGGTCGAACACTGAAGCTTTCTTT
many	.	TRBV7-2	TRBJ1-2	CASSSQTGYGYTF	TGTGCCAGCAGCTCTCAAACAGGTTATGGCTACACCTTC
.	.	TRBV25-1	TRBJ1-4	CASSESDRWSEKLFF	TGTGCCAGCAGTGAATCAGACAGATGGAGTGAAAAACTGTTTTTT
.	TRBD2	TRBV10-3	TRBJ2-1	CAISEWTSGAYNEQFF	TGTGCCATCAGTGAGTGGACTAGCGGGGCGTACAATGAGCAGTTCTTC
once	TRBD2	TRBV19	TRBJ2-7	CASTPSLWREVGNEQYF	TGTGCCAGTACCCCATCCCTTTGGCGGGAGGTGGGCAACGAGCAGTACTTC